One sample yielded the 28 T cell receptor beta chains listed below, sequenced in a study of multiple sclerosis patients with progressive multifocal leukoencephalopathy. TCRdb's table, derived via immunoSEQ multiplex PCR, lists solely in-frame clones and lacks some. The data hold more than 30,000 clones, with roughly 87% observed a single time. Noted time point: time of PML onset. The sequenced sample was PBMCs, obtained from a patient treated with natalizumab. The receptor source for this set is a middle-aged woman with progressive multifocal leukoencephalopathy.

The chain uses TRBV7-2 and TRBJ2-7; the D gene is possibly TRBD1 (5 bases). The CDR3 loop spans 14 amino acids. Germline lookup yields CDR1 SGHTA and CDR2 FQGNSA. V was shortened by 2 bases and J by 3 bases, with 11 bases between the two germline ends. CDR3 sequence: CASSLNQGFYEQYF. CDR3 bases: TGTGCCAGCAGCTTAAATCAGGGTTTCTACGAGCAGTACTTC.

This chain links TRBV4-3 with TRBJ2-1; D not certain. The germline V and J ends were trimmed by 0 bases and 0 bases, with 15 bases remaining between them. Germline V CDR1 and CDR2: LGHNA, YSLEER. The CDR3 length is 18 residues. CDR3 sequence (DNA): TGCGCCAGCAGCCAAGATCTAGGCCTCCTTAGCTCCTACAATGAGCAGTTCTTC. Amino acid sequence: CASSQDLGLLSSYNEQFF.

The chain carries TRBV10-3 and TRBJ2-3; D is undetermined. This CDR3 has 14 amino acids. With 8 bases removed from V and 2 bases from J, the gap between germline ends came to 14 bases. Germline CDR1 ENHRY, CDR2 SYGVKD. CDR3 in DNA: TGTGCCATCTGTCGCGGCCAGGTCACAGATACGCAGTATTTT. Amino acids: CAICRGQVTDTQYF.

The chain recombines TRBV6-1 with TRBJ1-5, with D possibly TRBD1 on 6 matching bases. Germline assignment: CDR1 MNHNS and CDR2 SASEGT. This CDR3 is built from 13 residues. The V end was cut by 5 bases, the J end by 4 bases, with 9 bases between. CDR3 region: CASSSQGNQPQHF. Written as DNA, the CDR3 is TGTGCCAGCAGTTCCCAGGGGAATCAGCCCCAGCATTTT.

The genes are TRBV5-6 and TRBJ1-5, with 7 nucleotides matching TRBD1. With 2 bases clipped from V and 2 bases from J, the junction kept 10 bases outside the gene matches. From germline, CDR1 is SGHDT and CDR2 YYEEEE. CDR3 length: 17 residues. This CDR3 reads CASSLMETGAGNQPQHF. The DNA for the CDR3 is TGTGCCAGCAGCTTAATGGAAACAGGGGCCGGCAATCAGCCCCAGCATTTT.

As DNA, the CDR3 is TGTGCCAGCAGCTTAAGTGGGGGGCAAAAACTGTTTTTT. This translates into CASSLSGGQKLFF. This sequence joins TRBV7-9 and TRBJ1-4; possible D gene TRBD1, 6 bases. Trimming cost V 2 bases and J 9 bases, with 10 bases left between them. Germline V gene sequence: CDR1 SEHNR, CDR2 FQNEAQ (reference sequence). CDR3 length equals 13 residues.

This clone is a singleton in its sample. The gene calls are TRBV7-9 and TRBJ1-2; 8 bases are shared with TRBD1. CDR3 length: 14 amino acids. With V trimmed by 0 bases and J by 8 bases, 5 bases remained unmatched. CDR1 SEHNR and CDR2 FQNEAQ come from the germline V gene (reference sequence). CDR3 loop: CASSLAQGARGYTF. Here the CDR3 DNA reads TGTGCCAGCAGCTTAGCGCAGGGGGCGCGGGGCTACACCTTC.

The V call is TRBV28, the J call TRBJ2-1, with D possibly matching TRBD2 (6 bases). V lost 6 bases, J lost 6 bases, and 18 bases lay in between. The V gene's germline CDR1 is MDHEN and CDR2 SYDVKM. The CDR3 spans 15 residues. The DNA for the CDR3 is TGTGCCAGCAGCTTCGCCGGGAGCGCAGTCAATGAGCAGTTCTTC. Encoded protein: CASSFAGSAVNEQFF.

The genes are TRBV5-1 and TRBJ2-1; TRBD2 agrees at 7 bases. The germline V gene encodes CDR1 SGHRS and CDR2 YFSETQ. The CDR3 spans 15 residues. The ends lost 3 bases at V and 0 bases at J; junction bases unmatched: 3. CDR3 sequence: CASSSSGSSYNEQFF. The CDR3 nucleotides read TGCGCCAGCAGCTCTAGCGGTAGCTCCTACAATGAGCAGTTCTTC. Drawing the rest from reference TRBV5-1 and TRBJ2-1, the complete variable domain is KAGVTQTPRYLIKTRGQQVTLSCSPISGHRSVSWYQQTPGQGLQFLFEYFSETQRNKGNFPGRFSGRQFSNSRSEMNVSTLELGDSALYLCASSSSGSSYNEQFFGPGTRLTVL.

J is TRBJ2-6 and V is TRBV18; 10 nucleotides agree with TRBD1. The CDR3 is 17 amino acids. The germline gives CDR1 KGHSH, CDR2 LQKENI. The V and J ends lost 6 bases and 2 bases, in that order; junction bases with no gene match: 7. Written as DNA, the CDR3 is TGTGCCAGCTCGCCGACAGGGGGCTCCACTGGGGCCAACGTCCTGACTTTC. Translated, it gives CASSPTGGSTGANVLTF.

V gene TRBV7-9 combines with J gene TRBJ1-4; perhaps TRBD1 as D (5 bases). CDR3 length equals 14 residues. CDR1 is SEHNR and CDR2 is FQNEAQ in the germline V gene (reference sequence). With 5 bases removed from V and 8 bases from J, the gap between germline ends came to 15 bases. The chain's CDR3 is CASSQRQGGEKLFF. CDR3 nucleotides: TGTGCCAGCAGCCAAAGGCAGGGAGGAGAAAAACTGTTTTTT.

The chain is built from TRBV4-1 and TRBJ2-1; no clear D gene. Germline V gene lookup returns CDR1 MGHRA and CDR2 YSYEKL. The V and J ends lost 0 bases and 0 bases respectively, with 15 bases between them. This CDR3 contains 18 residues. This CDR3 reads CASSQEGMGLSSYNEQFF. The CDR3 DNA reads as TGCGCCAGCAGCCAAGAAGGGATGGGCCTCAGCTCCTACAATGAGCAGTTCTTC.

The V gene is TRBV18, the J gene TRBJ2-5, with D tentatively TRBD1 (6 bases). Judging by the DNA end, TRBJ2-7 fits better; the J call may be wrong. This CDR3 has 14 residues. The germline V gene encodes CDR1 KGHSH and CDR2 LQKENI. The CDR3 region is CASSPPPGVHEQYF. The CDR3, as DNA: TGTGCCAGCTCACCCCCCCCAGGGGTCCACGAGCAGTACTTC.

The V gene is TRBV7-9, the J gene TRBJ2-3, with no clear D. CDR3 size: 16 residues. Germline V gene sequence: CDR1 SEHNR, CDR2 FQNEAQ (reference sequence). V lost 1 base and J 4 bases, leaving 15 bases between the germline ends. CDR3 coding DNA: TGTGCCAGCAGCTTAGTGAAGGGTGGTCGGGCAGATACGCAGTATTTT. It specifies CASSLVKGGRADTQYF.

The genes are TRBV5-8 and TRBJ1-2; D not certain. V lost 3 bases and J 5 bases, leaving 14 bases between the germline ends. Germline CDR1 reads SGHTS; CDR2 reads YDEGEE. The CDR3 totals 14 residues. This CDR3 reads CASSYPATGYGYTF. As DNA, the CDR3 is TGTGCCAGCAGCTATCCGGCCACGGGGTATGGCTACACCTTC.

The rearrangement uses TRBV2 and TRBJ2-7; no definite D call. The CDR3 covers 11 residues. Per germline, CDR1 SNHLY and CDR2 FYNNEI. Trimming took off 10 bases at V and 6 bases at J, with 13 bases between the two ends. The CDR3 spells CAIRLMGEQYF. DNA of the CDR3: TGTGCCATCAGGCTCATGGGCGAGCAGTACTTC. Together with reference TRBV2 and TRBJ2-7, the CDR3 gives the full variable domain: EPEVTQTPSHQVTQMGQEVILRCVPISNHLYFYWYRQILGQKVEFLVSFYNNEISEKSEIFDDQFSVERPDGSNFTLKIRSTKLEDSAMYFCAIRLMGEQYFGPGTRLTVT.

The genes are TRBV14 and TRBJ1-1; D is undetermined. The CDR3 consists of 14 residues. V was pared by 1 base and J by 2 bases, with 8 bases between. CDR1 is SGHDN and CDR2 is FVKESK in the germline V gene. The CDR3: CASSQGLFNTEAFF. CDR3 DNA sequence: TGTGCCAGCAGCCAAGGACTGTTCAACACTGAAGCTTTCTTT.

This chain links TRBV4-2 with TRBJ2-7; TRBD1 might be the D (5 bases). CDR1 and CDR2 (germline): LGHNA, YNFKEQ. V lost 6 bases, J lost 2 bases, and 5 bases lay in between. The CDR3 has 11 amino acids. The CDR3 nucleotides are TGTGCCAGCAGGGACACCTACGAGCAGTACTTC. It yields the protein CASRDTYEQYF.

This clone was seen once. V and J are TRBV4-3 and TRBJ2-7; 7 bases line up with TRBD2. There are 15 residues in the CDR3. The germline V gene has CDR1 LGHNA and CDR2 YSLEER. Germline trimming cut 5 bases from V and 1 base from J; bases unmatched to any gene: 8. CDR3 amino acids: CASSSHAGDSYEQYF. The CDR3 nucleotides are TGCGCCAGCAGCTCACACGCGGGGGATTCCTACGAGCAGTACTTC.

The J gene is TRBJ2-3, the V gene TRBV9; a weak D match, TRBD2 (6 bases). Germline lookup yields CDR1 SGDLS and CDR2 YYNGEE. This CDR3 region has 15 residues. Between the trimmed V and J ends, which lost 0 bases and 1 base, there was a span of 9 bases. CDR3 bases: TGTGCCAGCAGCGTAGCAGCGGGCCGCACAGATACGCAGTATTTT. Translation gives CASSVAAGRTDTQYF.

V is TRBV5-6 and J is TRBJ1-1; D unresolved. Per the germline V gene, CDR1 is SGHDT and CDR2 is YYEEEE. The V gene lost 2 bases and the J gene lost 1 base, with 9 bases spanning the gap. The CDR3 is 14 residues long. As DNA, the CDR3 is TGTGCCAGCAGCTTTGGAACAGCGAACACTGAAGCTTTCTTT. This translates into CASSFGTANTEAFF.

This chain links TRBV18 with TRBJ2-1, with 13 positions matching TRBD2. This CDR3 is built from 16 residues. Germline lookup yields CDR1 KGHSH and CDR2 LQKENI. The V and J ends lost 4 bases and 5 bases, in that order; junction bases with no gene match: 5. The CDR3 protein is CASSQPGLAGNNEQFF. The DNA for the CDR3 is TGTGCCAGCTCACAACCGGGACTAGCGGGAAACAATGAGCAGTTCTTC.

This chain connects TRBV5-8 to TRBJ1-3, with D maybe TRBD1 (5 bases). V was pared by 0 bases and J by 2 bases, with 15 bases between. The CDR3 loop spans 17 amino acids. Germline CDR1 SGHTS, CDR2 YDEGEE. The CDR3 region has the DNA TGTGCCAGCAGCTTGGGGTGGGGCGCCATGGCTGGAAACACCATATATTTT. It specifies CASSLGWGAMAGNTIYF.

The J gene is TRBJ1-1, the V gene TRBV6-6; 10 nucleotides line up with TRBD1. Germline trimming cut 5 bases from V and 4 bases from J; bases unmatched to any gene: 7. Looked up from germline, CDR1 is MNHNY and CDR2 is SVGAGI (reference sequence). The CDR3 runs to 15 residues. DNA for the CDR3: TGTGCCAGCAGTGGGGGACAGGGGAGGGCCACTGAAGCTTTCTTT. Amino acids: CASSGGQGRATEAFF.

This chain connects TRBV28 to TRBJ2-5, with D possibly called TRBD1 or TRBD2 (7 bases each). CDR1 and CDR2 (germline): MDHEN, SYDVKM. The CDR3 extends over 15 amino acids. The germline V and J ends were trimmed by 6 bases and 5 bases, with 19 bases remaining between them. The CDR3 protein is CASSAGGGRAETQYF. In DNA, the CDR3 is TGTGCCAGCAGCGCAGGGGGAGGGAGGGCGGAGACCCAGTACTTC.

This chain links TRBV5-4 with TRBJ1-5; no definite D call. Trimming removed 2 bases at V and 1 base at J, with 4 bases between. The CDR3 has 13 amino acids. Germline V gives CDR1 SGHNT, CDR2 YYREEE (reference sequence). CDR3 in amino acids: CASSLESNQPQHF. CDR3 bases: TGTGCCAGCAGCTTAGAAAGCAATCAGCCCCAGCATTTT.

The chain couples TRBV5-1 to TRBJ2-1; perhaps TRBD2 as D (5 bases). This CDR3 comprises 14 residues. V lost 4 bases, J lost 8 bases, and 16 bases lay in between. From germline, CDR1 is SGHRS and CDR2 YFSETQ. DNA of the CDR3: TGCGCCAGCAGCACCTTGCCCGACGGGGATGAGCAGTTCTTC. Amino acids: CASSTLPDGDEQFF.

CDR3 coding DNA: TGTGCCAGCAGTGCCCCGGGACTAGCGGGGGGGTATATTAAGGCCGGGGAGCTGTTTTTT. It specifies CASSAPGLAGGYIKAGELFF. The chain links TRBV6-1 to TRBJ2-2; 16 bases are a match to TRBD2. The length of the CDR3 is 20 residues. Germline loops: CDR1 MNHNS, CDR2 SASEGT. V lost 4 bases to trimming and J lost 6 bases; unmatched junction nucleotides: 14.